This T cell receptor beta chain was retrieved from a study of shared clonotypes between healthy human individuals (dated by TCRdb to 2020 to 2021). Notes on the research overall: The cohort comprised two women and a few men aged 18 to 49 years. For each donor, CD4 naive and CD4 memory were each given three plates, CD8 naive was given two plates, and CD8 memory was given one plate. To estimate repertoire size and how much clonotype sharing occurs between individuals, the study deeply sequenced the blood TCR repertoires of 4 to 6 healthy adults. Different laboratories and diverse techniques were used to prepare libraries and sequence TCR repertoires, to increase sequencing depth and limit assay-specific biases. Per donor, leukapheresis produced somewhere between about 0.9 and 9.5 billion PBMCs.

Results the study describes overall, beyond this receptor: Pairwise subsampling led to the expectation that sequencing depth would affect the degree of clonotype sharing among donors. Incomplete sequencing was indicated by rarefaction of sorted-subset datasets, despite the large sequencing depth. Sampling was restricted to blood, and TCR repertoires in tissues likely differ from the TCR repertoires found in blood. Naive subsets generally had larger estimated clonotype richness than memory subsets. The genetic and exposure-history diversity represented was limited by the small number of donors. Roughly 5% of naive CD4, around 3.5% of naive CD8, roughly 2.4% of memory CD4, and about 0.4% of memory CD8 clonotypes were shared across a few donors. Compared with non-shared clonotypes, clonotypes shared by all four sorted-subset donors had higher generation probabilities.

TCR CDR3 regions were amplified from genomic DNA by multiplex PCR using the deep immunoSEQ assay. Extracted genomic DNA from each cell subset was spread evenly across all wells of several immunoSEQ 96-well plates, with each plate serving as a replicate. Each replicate PCR for sorted subsets received about 210 ng genomic DNA, equal to roughly 33,000 T cell genomes. Purified libraries were quantified with a Qubit 3.0 fluorometer, sized on a Bioanalyzer 2100, and re-quantified with the KAPA Library Quantification kit. Every immunoSEQ 96-well plate was sequenced on a separate single-read 150-cycle Illumina NextSeq 550 flow cell. Under the source paper's analysis protocol: Because the immunoSEQ output included only junctional sequences and no quality scores, the filtering could not be the same as the filtering used for full-length reads. Sequences were annotated with PyIR, a Python wrapper for IgBLAST v1.9, and V/J genes and CDR3 were assigned using IMGT germline references. Any read was removed if the V/J assignment was weak (E-value above 1e-6), the CDR3 was missing, or the read contained stop codons, out-of-frame junctions, or ambiguous translated residues. V3J clonotypes were defined as sequences sharing the same inferred V gene, J gene, and CDR3 amino acid sequence. Percentage overlap between repertoires was computed as shared unique clonotypes divided by the size of the smaller repertoire. Three approaches were used to assess repertoire richness: RTK rarefaction, the Chao1 estimator, and Recon v2.1 estimates of unobserved clonotypes. Generation probabilities for all TCRbeta clonotypes obtained by the gDNA method from a handful of donors were computed using OLGA. Imported from immuneACCESS, the table was reduced by TCRdb to in-frame sequences with V and J called. These copies leave out some clones; in studies compared against another copy, an unresolved V gene accounts for under half, and the cause of the remainder is not known. V, J and clone size are taken as reported in that table, and D and trimming were inferred from the DNA itself. This sample lists some 740,000 clones; 85% to 95% were detected once. The ten largest clones represent 24% of the sample.

For this chain, trimming is 2 bases at the V end and 5 bases at the J end, and the number of junction bases without a gene match is 8. As encoded in the germline V gene, CDR1 is SGHVS while CDR2 is FNYEAQ. Reading from cysteine to phenylalanine, the CDR3 counts 16 amino acids. The sequence is cut down to CDR3 DNA, 48 bases in frame from base 1. CD8 naive samples were obtained by positive selection for CCR7 among CD45RO-negative cells, yielding a CD45RA+CCR7+ population from which TemRA cells were excluded. The donors were healthy, HIV-negative adults with no recently reported acute infections or vaccinations. Only Caucasian adults living in Nashville, Tennessee, USA were represented among the donors. After blood collection by leukapheresis, PBMCs were isolated using Ficoll-Histopaque density gradient centrifugation and then cryopreserved in the vapor phase of liquid nitrogen. Analytical flow cytometry was used to check the purity and quantity of every magnetically sorted T cell population. From each sorted fraction, genomic DNA was isolated and quantified by UV absorbance on a Nanodrop 2000c.

Concerning this clone: What this receptor recognizes is not known. No clone much larger than this one lies a single base away; base qualities are absent.

The rearranged chain carries TRBV7-6 and TRBJ1-4; 7 junctional bases match TRBD1. Source material: naive CD8+ T cells sorted from blood. The cell subset or site label on this specimen signifies: CD45RA+CCR7+. This receptor was obtained from a man under 40 in good health. Read as DNA, the sequence is TGTGCCAGCAGCTTATTTGTAACAGGGGCGAATGAAAAACTGTTTTTT. The resulting protein is CASSLFVTGANEKLFF.